The clone carrying this T cell receptor (beta chain) showed up just once. TCRdb's table, derived via immunoSEQ multiplex PCR, lists solely in-frame clones and lacks some. The sample yields some 2,000,000 clones, about 95% seen once. CD45RO negativity and positive selection for CCR7 defined naive CD8 cells, a population that excluded terminally differentiated effector memory CD45RA+ cells. The record originates from a study of shared clonotypes between healthy human individuals. The J segment lost 2 bases and the V segment lost 5 bases, leaving 9 bases of the junction unmatched. CDR1 is MNHEY, CDR2 SVGAGI, per germline. This CDR3 comprises 16 residues.

This chain connects TRBV6-5 to TRBJ2-1, with 7 positions matching TRBD1. The source of this sequence is a young man in good health. Sequenced sample: naive CD8+ T cells sorted from blood. CDR3 loop: CASSHFTGTAYNEQFF. The CDR3 DNA reads TGTGCCAGCAGTCACTTCACCGGGACAGCCTACAATGAGCAGTTCTTC.